The 32 T cell receptor beta chains in this list originate from one sample, sequenced in a study of OX40 agonist ivuxolimab in advanced cancers. Generated by immunoSEQ multiplex PCR, the TCRdb table keeps only in-frame clones and is missing some. Altogether about 77,000 clones are present, about 85% being singletons, with the ten largest covering around 0.7%. The sample here was CD4+ or CD8+ T cells sorted from blood, taken in a trial of the OX40 agonist ivuxolimab. These receptors came from an adult with an advanced solid tumor such as melanoma, head and neck, liver or kidney cancer.

This clone is a singleton in its sample. The gene calls are TRBV9 and TRBJ2-1; maybe TRBD2 (7 bases). The CDR3 runs 15 residues. The germline V gene has CDR1 SGDLS and CDR2 YYNGEE. The V end was cut by 0 bases, the J end by 2 bases, with 9 bases between. The CDR3 bases are TGTGCCAGCAGCGTAGCGGGGGGCACCTACAATGAGCAGTTCTTC. Protein product: CASSVAGGTYNEQFF.

The J gene is TRBJ2-4, the V gene TRBV7-2; 7 nucleotides line up with TRBD2. V lost 5 bases to trimming and J lost 0 bases; unmatched junction nucleotides: 4. Germline CDR1 reads SGHTA; CDR2 reads FQGNSA. CDR3 length equals 15 residues. The CDR3 coding sequence is TGTGCCAGCAGCCCCGGGGGGATAGCCAAAAACATTCAGTACTTC. It translates to CASSPGGIAKNIQYF.

The count of this clone is one. The chain carries TRBV19 and TRBJ2-7; 9 bases are a match to TRBD1. V dropped 5 bases and J dropped 2; count of bases not matched to a gene: 7. The germline V gene encodes CDR1 LNHDA and CDR2 SQIVND (reference sequence). CDR3 length: 15 amino acids. The CDR3, as DNA: TGTGCCAGTAGTGACCGGGACAGGGCTACCTACGAGCAGTACTTC. Translated, it gives CASSDRDRATYEQYF.

The chain joins TRBV6-5 to TRBJ1-2; TRBD1 matches at 8 bases. J lost 8 bases, V lost 6 bases, and 8 bases had no gene match. Germline assignment: CDR1 MNHEY and CDR2 SVGAGI. The CDR3 is made up of 13 amino acids. CDR3: CASSSGQVAGYTF. CDR3 DNA sequence: TGTGCCAGCAGCTCGGGACAGGTGGCGGGCTACACCTTC.

This chain joins TRBV30 and TRBJ2-1; no clear D gene. V was trimmed by 3 bases and J by 8 bases, leaving 14 bases between them. This CDR3 spans 13 amino acids. Germline CDR1 is GTSNPN and CDR2 is SVGIG (reference sequence). The CDR3 loop is CAWRILPGDEQFF. The CDR3 DNA reads as TGTGCCTGGAGAATCCTCCCTGGCGATGAGCAGTTCTTC.

The chain is built from TRBV7-2 and TRBJ1-2; D is possibly TRBD1 (5 bases). This CDR3 is 15 amino acids long. V lost 5 bases, J lost 4 bases, and 17 bases lay in between. CDR1 and CDR2 (germline): SGHTA, FQGNSA. In DNA, the CDR3 is TGTGCCAGCAGCCCTCGCGGGACCCTCTTCTATGGCTACACCTTC. Protein: CASSPRGTLFYGYTF.

The J gene is TRBJ1-3, the V gene TRBV21-1; the table calls TRBD1, which could not be checked here. TRBV21-1 represents a pseudogene. This CDR3 region has 15 residues. The CDR3 loop reads CASSKTGFGGNTIYF. The CDR3 nucleotides are TGTGCCAGCAGCAAGACAGGGTTCGGCGGAAACACCATATATTTT.

The J gene is TRBJ2-5, the V gene TRBV30, with D perhaps TRBD1 (5 bases). This CDR3 contains 15 residues. Trimming removed 2 bases from V and 0 bases from J, with 13 bases in between. Germline values: CDR1 GTSNPN, CDR2 SVGIG (reference sequence). DNA of the CDR3: TGTGCCTGGAGTTATGACAGCCTCTACCAAGAGACCCAGTACTTC. Amino acid sequence: CAWSYDSLYQETQYF.

This clone was picked up a small number of times. The chain recombines TRBV7-2 with TRBJ2-1, with D perhaps matching TRBD2 (6 bases). Germline values: CDR1 SGHTA, CDR2 FQGNSA. The V gene lost 5 bases and the J gene lost 9 bases, with 14 bases spanning the gap. CDR3 length equals 13 residues. The CDR3, as DNA: TGTGCCAGCAGCGCTTCCCAGGGAGGTGAGCAGTTCTTC. Its translation: CASSASQGGEQFF.

The rearrangement uses TRBV18 and TRBJ1-5; possibly TRBD1 for D (5 bases). The CDR3 spans 16 residues. V was clipped by 6 bases and J by 3 bases, with 18 bases between them. Germline assignment: CDR1 KGHSH and CDR2 LQKENI. CDR3 in amino acids: CASSPQGRGNNQPQHF. Written as DNA, the CDR3 is TGTGCCAGCTCCCCCCAGGGACGTGGAAACAATCAGCCCCAGCATTTT.

This chain links TRBV9 with TRBJ2-6, with no clear D. CDR3 size: 15 residues. Trimming removed 3 bases from V and 0 bases from J, with 7 bases in between. Germline V gives CDR1 SGDLS, CDR2 YYNGEE. CDR3 nucleotide sequence: TGTGCCAGCAGCGCCGAAATCTCTGGGGCCAACGTCCTGACTTTC. Translation gives CASSAEISGANVLTF.

The chain carries TRBV7-2 and TRBJ2-7; tentative D call: TRBD2 (5 bases). The germline gives CDR1 SGHTA, CDR2 FQGNSA. The CDR3 is 16 amino acids. Trimming took off 4 bases at V and 1 base at J, with 17 bases between the two ends. This CDR3 is CASSSEGYRGSYEQYF. The CDR3 DNA is TGTGCCAGCAGCTCTGAGGGCTATCGCGGATCCTACGAGCAGTACTTC. The variable domain in full, with the rest retrieved from reference TRBV7-2 and TRBJ2-7, is GAGVSQSPSNKVTEKGKDVELRCDPISGHTALYWYRQSLGQGLEFLIYFQGNSAPDKSGLPSDRFSAERTGGSVSTLTIQRTQQEDSAVYLCASSSEGYRGSYEQYFGPGTRLTVT.

This clone was counted between two and nine times. DNA for the CDR3: TGCGCCAGCAGCGTGGGAGCCGGGGGCGAGCAGTACTTC. Protein sequence: CASSVGAGGEQYF. This chain joins TRBV5-1 and TRBJ2-7, with D possibly being TRBD2 (6 bases). The V end was cut by 4 bases, the J end by 6 bases, with 14 bases between. CDR3 length equals 13 residues. Germline CDR1 reads SGHRS; CDR2 reads YFSETQ.

V is TRBV30 and J is TRBJ1-5; D is ambiguous. V lost 1 base and J 6 bases, leaving 10 bases between the germline ends. The CDR3 runs 13 residues. Germline lookup yields CDR1 GTSNPN and CDR2 SVGIG (reference sequence). The CDR3 DNA is TGTGCCTGGAGTGAGCGAGCAAGTCAGCCCCAGCATTTT. It yields the protein CAWSERASQPQHF.

DNA of the CDR3: TGTGCCAGCAGCTTACTAGCGTTCAACACCGGGGAGCTGTTTTTT. It codes for CASSLLAFNTGELFF. J is TRBJ2-2 and V is TRBV7-2, with D tentatively TRBD2 (6 bases). With 2 bases removed from V and 2 bases from J, the gap between germline ends came to 9 bases. Germline values: CDR1 SGHTA, CDR2 FQGNSA. The CDR3 extends over 15 amino acids.

This rearrangement joins TRBV9 to TRBJ2-1, with D possibly being TRBD2 (5 bases). The germline V gene encodes CDR1 SGDLS and CDR2 YYNGEE. There are 14 residues in the CDR3. With 0 bases removed from V and 6 bases from J, the gap between germline ends came to 10 bases. The CDR3 sequence is CASSVAGEPNEQFF. The CDR3, as DNA: TGTGCCAGCAGCGTAGCCGGGGAACCCAATGAGCAGTTCTTC.

This clone came up a few times. The V gene is TRBV7-2, the J gene TRBJ1-6; TRBD1 might be the D (6 bases). V was cut by 7 bases and J by 8 bases, with 18 bases left in between. CDR1 and CDR2 (germline): SGHTA, FQGNSA. This CDR3 has 15 amino acids. CDR3 region: CASIREGGRYSPLHF. The CDR3 coding sequence is TGTGCCAGCATTCGAGAAGGGGGGAGGTATTCACCCCTCCACTTT.

The chain joins TRBV6-1 to TRBJ1-6; 8 nucleotides match TRBD1. The CDR3 consists of 15 residues. CDR1 and CDR2 from the germline V gene are MNHNS and SASEGT. The J segment lost 5 bases and the V segment lost 4 bases, leaving 4 bases of the junction unmatched. The CDR3: CASSGTGTNNSPLHF. DNA of the CDR3: TGTGCCAGCAGTGGGACAGGGACAAATAATTCACCCCTCCACTTT.

This clone has more than one count but fewer than ten. V usage is TRBV5-1 and J usage is TRBJ2-6, with TRBD1 matching over 9 bases. Germline trimming cut 3 bases from V and 2 bases from J; bases unmatched to any gene: 6. CDR3 length: 17 residues. Germline V CDR1 and CDR2: SGHRS, YFSETQ. The CDR3 DNA sequence: TGCGCCAGCAGCTCCGGACAGGGGAGCGCTGGGGCCAACGTCCTGACTTTC. Protein: CASSSGQGSAGANVLTF.

The chain carries TRBV5-1 and TRBJ1-1, with D possibly being TRBD1 (5 bases). Germline V gene data show CDR1 as SGHRS and CDR2 as YFSETQ. The CDR3 length is 16 residues. Trimming shortened V by 1 base and J by 1 base, and 14 bases separated the two germline ends. The CDR3 here is CASSLSAGLSNTEAFF. The CDR3 nucleotides read TGCGCCAGCAGCTTGTCCGCGGGACTGTCGAACACTGAAGCTTTCTTT.

The chain combines TRBV23-1 with TRBJ2-5, with 9 bases that match TRBD2. TRBV23-1 is recorded as an ORF, its role being uncertain. This CDR3 has 15 amino acids. V shed 2 bases and J 5 bases; nucleotides not matched to a gene: 6. The CDR3 sequence: CASSQRRGGWETQYF. DNA of the CDR3: TGCGCCAGCAGTCAACGGCGGGGGGGCTGGGAGACCCAGTACTTC.

The V call is TRBV7-2, the J call TRBJ1-1; 10 bases match TRBD1. Germline V gene lookup returns CDR1 SGHTA and CDR2 FQGNSA. With 5 bases clipped from V and 5 bases from J, the junction kept 8 bases outside the gene matches. The CDR3 extends over 15 amino acids. The DNA of the CDR3 is TGTGCCAGCAGCCTAAGGGACAGGGGAGGTACTGAAGCTTTCTTT. Residues: CASSLRDRGGTEAFF.

The chain is built from TRBV5-4 and TRBJ2-5, with TRBD2 identical over 8 bases. V shed 1 base, J shed 1 base, and the junction held 3 bases outside the gene matches. Germline-derived CDR1 and CDR2 are SGHNT and YYREEE (reference sequence). The CDR3 contains 15 residues. The DNA of the CDR3 is TGTGCCAGCAGCTTGAGCGGGAGCCCCCAAGAGACCCAGTACTTC. Its translation: CASSLSGSPQETQYF.

The chain combines TRBV7-3 with TRBJ2-6; D uncertain. This CDR3 is built from 18 residues. The germline V gene has CDR1 SGHTA and CDR2 FQGTGA. The ends were cut back, 1 base at V and 0 bases at J, with 13 bases in the middle. In nucleotides, the CDR3 is TGTGCCAGCAGCTTAAATGGGGTCGTAAGCTCTGGGGCCAACGTCCTGACTTTC. Amino acids: CASSLNGVVSSGANVLTF.

The rearrangement joins TRBV7-2 to TRBJ2-7; D is unclear. From germline, CDR1 is SGHTA and CDR2 FQGNSA. Trimming left V 5 bases short and J 6 bases short, with 14 bases between. The CDR3 runs 13 residues. For the CDR3, the DNA is TGTGCCAGCAGCACCCGTGAAGAAAGCGAGCAGTACTTC. Its protein is CASSTREESEQYF.

The chain links TRBV4-3 to TRBJ2-2; no clear D gene. Germline V gene data show CDR1 as LGHNA and CDR2 as YSLEER. Trimming removed 0 bases at V and 5 bases at J, with 13 bases between. This CDR3 is built from 16 residues. CDR3 loop: CASSQDGVRKTGELFF. DNA for the CDR3: TGCGCCAGCAGCCAAGATGGAGTAAGGAAAACCGGGGAGCTGTTTTTT.

This clone was observed a few times. The genes are TRBV7-9 and TRBJ2-2; TRBD1 aligns across 10 bases. The CDR3 totals 15 residues. Germline CDR1 is SEHNR and CDR2 is FQNEAQ (reference sequence). The V gene end was trimmed by 6 bases and the J gene end by 2 bases; junction bases not matched to a gene: 3. The CDR3 sequence: CASRWTGGNTGELFF. CDR3 bases: TGTGCCAGCAGGTGGACAGGGGGTAACACCGGGGAGCTGTTTTTT.

This clone appeared a single time. V is TRBV11-1 and J is TRBJ1-1, with a tentative D call TRBD1 (6 bases). CDR3 size: 15 residues. The ends were cut back, 6 bases at V and 0 bases at J, with 14 bases in the middle. Germline-derived CDR1 and CDR2 are SGHAT and FQDESV (reference sequence). The CDR3 protein is CASSPTGSVNTEAFF. The CDR3 DNA sequence: TGTGCCAGCAGTCCGACAGGTTCCGTGAACACTGAAGCTTTCTTT.

This clone has a single count. The chain combines TRBV5-1 with TRBJ2-3; TRBD2 matches 16 bases. CDR3 length: 15 amino acids. Germline lookup yields CDR1 SGHRS and CDR2 YFSETQ. The trim removed 4 bases at V and 4 bases at J, leaving 0 bases unmatched. The CDR3 reads CASSGTSGGADTQYF. The CDR3 DNA is TGCGCCAGCAGCGGGACTAGCGGGGGGGCAGATACGCAGTATTTT.

This sequence joins TRBV11-1 and TRBJ2-1; D is ambiguous. This CDR3 region has 13 residues. Between the trimmed V and J ends, which lost 5 bases and 10 bases, there was a span of 15 bases. CDR1 is SGHAT and CDR2 is FQDESV in the germline V gene (reference sequence). The CDR3 DNA reads TGTGCCAGCAGCCCAAGTTTGGTGGGGGAGCAGTTCTTC. Its protein is CASSPSLVGEQFF.

The CDR3 coding sequence is TGCAGCGTTGAGCCCGGAGAGGAGACCCAGTACTTC. Its protein is CSVEPGEETQYF. The V gene is TRBV29-1, the J gene TRBJ2-5; D remains unclear. Trimming pared 3 bases from V and 5 bases from J, leaving 10 bases between. CDR1 and CDR2 from the germline V gene are SQVTM and ANQGSEA. The CDR3 is 12 residues long.

V is TRBV6-4 and J is TRBJ1-1; 8 bases match TRBD1. V lost 3 bases to trimming and J lost 4 bases; unmatched junction nucleotides: 1. This CDR3 contains 13 residues. CDR1 is MRHNA, CDR2 SNTAGT, per germline. The CDR3 DNA sequence: TGTGCCAGCAGTGAAGACAGGGGCACTGAAGCTTTCTTT. Amino acid sequence: CASSEDRGTEAFF.